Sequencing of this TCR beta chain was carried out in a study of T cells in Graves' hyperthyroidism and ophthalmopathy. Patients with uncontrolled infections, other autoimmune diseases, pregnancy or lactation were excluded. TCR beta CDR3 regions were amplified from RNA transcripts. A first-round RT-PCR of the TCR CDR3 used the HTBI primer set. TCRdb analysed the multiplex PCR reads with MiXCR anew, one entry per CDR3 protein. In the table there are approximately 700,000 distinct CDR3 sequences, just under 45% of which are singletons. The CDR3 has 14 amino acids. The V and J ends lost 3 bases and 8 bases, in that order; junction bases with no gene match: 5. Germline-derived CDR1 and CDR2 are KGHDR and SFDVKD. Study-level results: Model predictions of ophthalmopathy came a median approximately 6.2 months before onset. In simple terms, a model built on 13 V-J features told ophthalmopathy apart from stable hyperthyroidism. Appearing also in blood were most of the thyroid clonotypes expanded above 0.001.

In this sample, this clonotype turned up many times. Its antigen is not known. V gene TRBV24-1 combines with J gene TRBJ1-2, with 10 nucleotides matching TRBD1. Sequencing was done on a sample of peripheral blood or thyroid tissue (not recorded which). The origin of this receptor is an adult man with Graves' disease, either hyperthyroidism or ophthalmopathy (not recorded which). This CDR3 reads CATSDADRGQGYTF. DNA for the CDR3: TGTGCCACCAGTGATGCCGACAGGGGGCAAGGCTACACCTTC.